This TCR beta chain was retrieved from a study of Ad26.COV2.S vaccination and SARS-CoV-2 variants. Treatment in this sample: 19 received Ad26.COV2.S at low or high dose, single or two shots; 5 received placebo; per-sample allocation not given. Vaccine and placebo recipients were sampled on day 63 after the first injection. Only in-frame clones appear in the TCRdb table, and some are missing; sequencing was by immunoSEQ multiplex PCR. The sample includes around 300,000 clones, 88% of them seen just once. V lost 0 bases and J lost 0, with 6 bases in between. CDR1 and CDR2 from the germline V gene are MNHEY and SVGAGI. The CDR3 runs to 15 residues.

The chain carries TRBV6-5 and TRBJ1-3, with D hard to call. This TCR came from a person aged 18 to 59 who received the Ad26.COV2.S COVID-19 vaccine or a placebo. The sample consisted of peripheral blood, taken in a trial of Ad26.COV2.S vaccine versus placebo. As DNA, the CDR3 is TGTGCCAGCAGTTACTCGGGCAGCTCTGGAAACACCATATATTTT. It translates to CASSYSGSSGNTIYF.